What follows are 6 T cell receptor beta chains derived from one specimen sequenced in a study of radiotherapy plus CTLA-4 blockade in lung cancer. Repertoires were generated with immunoSEQ multiplex PCR, while TCRdb's copy carries only in-frame clones and drops some. The data hold 130,000 or so clones, with over 80% observed a single time. This sample comprised peripheral blood, obtained from a patient treated with radiotherapy plus ipilimumab. These receptor sequences come from a human donor with non-small cell lung cancer that progressed on radiotherapy plus ipilimumab.

The CDR3 reads CASSSRGDEQYF. CDR3 coding DNA: TGTGCCAGCAGCTCTCGGGGGGACGAGCAGTACTTC. The V call is TRBV7-6, the J call TRBJ2-7; TRBD2 matches at 7 bases. V lost 4 bases to trimming and J lost 5 bases; unmatched junction nucleotides: 2. CDR3 length: 12 amino acids. The germline CDR1 and CDR2 sequences are SGHVS and FNYEAQ.

This clone came up a few times. V gene TRBV19 combines with J gene TRBJ2-7, with 7 bases matching TRBD2. The junction had 4 bases not matched to a gene; V was cut back by 1 base and J by 1 base. This CDR3 spans 15 amino acids. The germline gives CDR1 LNHDA, CDR2 SQIVND (reference sequence). The CDR3 DNA sequence: TGTGCCAGTAGTATAGCAGGACTAGGATCCTACGAGCAGTACTTC. The encoded protein is CASSIAGLGSYEQYF.

The chain is built from TRBV11-3 and TRBJ2-2; 8 bases fit TRBD2. Looked up from germline, CDR1 is SGHNT and CDR2 is YENEEA. This CDR3 has 15 amino acids. Losses at the gene ends were 4 bases for V and 4 bases for J; bases not matched to a gene: 5. This CDR3 is CASSSERGSTGELFF. The CDR3 nucleotides read TGTGCCAGCAGCTCCGAGCGGGGGAGCACCGGGGAGCTGTTTTTT. The complete variable domain, with remaining parts taken from reference TRBV11-3 and TRBJ2-2, reads EAGVVQSPRYKIIEKKQPVAFWCNPISGHNTLYWYLQNLGQGPELLIRYENEEAVDDSQLPKDRFSAERLKGVDSTLKIQPAELGDSAVYLCASSSERGSTGELFFGEGSRLTVL.

This chain connects TRBV6-1 to TRBJ2-5; D ambiguous. The CDR3 extends over 12 amino acids. CDR1 is MNHNS, CDR2 SASEGT, per germline. V was trimmed by 6 bases and J by 3 bases, leaving 8 bases between them. The CDR3 protein is CASSIFKETQYF. CDR3 coding DNA: TGTGCCAGCAGCATCTTTAAAGAGACCCAGTACTTC.

The chain carries TRBV2 and TRBJ2-7; the D gene is possibly TRBD2 (5 bases). Germline lookup yields CDR1 SNHLY and CDR2 FYNNEI. Trimming pared 8 bases from V and 0 bases from J, leaving 8 bases between. The CDR3 loop spans 12 amino acids. CDR3 DNA sequence: TGTGCCAGCGGGAGAGGCTCCTACGAGCAGTACTTC. Protein product: CASGRGSYEQYF.

The chain is built from TRBV6-5 and TRBJ2-2; D is ambiguous. V was cut by 6 bases and J by 1 base, with 0 bases left in between. Germline CDR1 reads MNHEY; CDR2 reads SVGAGI. The CDR3 extends over 11 amino acids. For the CDR3, the DNA is TGTGCCAGCAGGAACACCGGGGAGCTGTTTTTT. It yields the protein CASRNTGELFF.